A single sample is the source of the 26 T cell receptor beta chains below, sequenced in a study of response to subunit inactivated influenza vaccine. Using its own MiXCR run on the RT-PCR reads, TCRdb lists one record per CDR3 protein. The table shows hundreds of thousands of distinct CDR3 sequences, with approximately 18% occurring only once. Sequences were derived from PBMCs from blood, sampled 5 to 6 days after vaccination. These receptors all come from a middle-aged man who received an inactivated influenza vaccine.

The chain couples TRBV27 to TRBJ2-1; no clear D. The CDR3 sequence is 13 residues long. V gave up 3 bases and J gave up 5 bases, with 8 bases separating them. Looked up from germline, CDR1 is MNHEY and CDR2 is SMNVEV (reference sequence). DNA of the CDR3: TGTGCCAGCAGTTTTTATATCGACAATGAGCAGTTCTTC. It is translated as CASSFYIDNEQFF.

The chain couples TRBV5-1 to TRBJ2-3; no clear D. Germline assignment: CDR1 SGHRS and CDR2 YFSETQ. The V and J ends lost 0 bases and 4 bases respectively, with 12 bases between them. The CDR3 covers 15 residues. The chain's CDR3 is CASSLGIAPPDTQYF. CDR3 in DNA: TGCGCCAGCAGCTTGGGGATCGCCCCGCCAGATACGCAGTATTTT.

The chain recombines TRBV6-2 or TRBV6-3 with TRBJ2-7; TRBD1 might be the D (6 bases). From germline, CDR1 is MNHEY and CDR2 SVGEGT. V lost 2 bases and J 2 bases, leaving 16 bases between the germline ends. The CDR3 is 16 amino acids. CDR3 sequence reads: CASSYGSQGPTYEQYF. CDR3 nucleotides: TGTGCCAGCAGTTACGGTTCACAGGGCCCAACCTACGAGCAGTACTTC.

This clonotype was detected a few times. The chain is built from TRBV10-3 and TRBJ2-1; 11 bases map to TRBD2. Germline V gives CDR1 ENHRY, CDR2 SYGVKD. The CDR3 is made up of 17 amino acids. Trimming at V came to 0 bases and at J to 7 bases, leaving 8 bases not matched to a gene. The CDR3: CAISESQGTSGLNEQFF. CDR3 DNA sequence: TGTGCCATCAGTGAGTCCCAAGGGACTAGCGGACTGAATGAGCAGTTCTTC.

This clonotype appeared a few times. V and J are TRBV4-3 and TRBJ1-3; D call uncertain. CDR3 length equals 14 residues. Germline CDR1 and CDR2: LGHNA and YSLEER. V was trimmed by 0 bases and J by 4 bases, leaving 7 bases between them. As DNA, the CDR3 is TGCGCCAGCAGCCAAGATCGATGGGGAAACACCATATATTTT. It encodes CASSQDRWGNTIYF.

CDR3: CASSIGQRQPQHF. CDR3 DNA: TGTGCCAGTAGTATCGGGCAGCGACAGCCCCAGCATTTT. This chain uses TRBV19 with TRBJ1-5; unclear D gene. CDR3 length: 13 amino acids. Between the trimmed V and J ends, which lost 3 bases and 7 bases, there was a span of 10 bases. The germline V gene encodes CDR1 LNHDA and CDR2 SQIVND (reference sequence).

This clonotype appeared a few times. The chain couples TRBV4-1 to TRBJ1-5, with unresolved D. The CDR3 extends over 16 amino acids. The V gene's germline CDR1 is MGHRA and CDR2 YSYEKL. The V gene lost 1 base and the J gene lost 4 bases, with 14 bases spanning the gap. The CDR3 loop is CASSQGARTLNQPQHF. The CDR3, as DNA: TGCGCCAGCAGCCAAGGGGCGCGAACTCTTAATCAGCCCCAGCATTTT.

The chain combines TRBV21-1 with TRBJ1-5; the DNA was not compared with TRBD1, the D call given in the table. TRBV21-1 is recorded as a pseudogene. The CDR3 covers 21 residues. CDR3 sequence (DNA): TGTGCCAGCAGCAAAGATCCCCAGGGTACCCCTCCCCCCTGTTTCAATCAGCCCCAGCATTTT. Its translation is CASSKDPQGTPPPCFNQPQHF.

This clonotype was counted a few times. This rearrangement joins TRBV10-3 to TRBJ2-1; weak D call: TRBD1 (6 bases). The CDR3 totals 15 residues. Trimming shortened V by 5 bases and J by 5 bases, and 16 bases separated the two germline ends. The germline gives CDR1 ENHRY, CDR2 SYGVKD. CDR3 nucleotide sequence: TGTGCCATCAGTCATACAGGGACGAGAGACAATGAGCAGTTCTTC. It specifies CAISHTGTRDNEQFF.

V is TRBV10-3 and J is TRBJ2-5; TRBD1 is a possible D gene (7 bases). CDR1 ENHRY and CDR2 SYGVKD come from the germline V gene. The V gene lost 5 bases and the J gene lost 1 base, with 8 bases spanning the gap. CDR3 length: 13 residues. The CDR3, as DNA: TGTGCCATCAGTCAGGGGGGCCAAGAGACCCAGTACTTC. The encoded protein is CAISQGGQETQYF.

The V gene is TRBV12-3 or TRBV12-4, the J gene TRBJ1-4; no clear D. This CDR3 has 15 residues. The V and J ends lost 6 bases and 0 bases respectively, with 11 bases between them. CDR3 bases: TGTGCCAGCAGCCCAAACGTGGCAACTAATGAAAAACTGTTTTTT. It translates to CASSPNVATNEKLFF.

The sample holds a few counts of this clonotype. V is TRBV6-2 or TRBV6-3 and J is TRBJ1-2, with D possibly matching TRBD1 (5 bases). V lost 6 bases and J 1 base, leaving 9 bases between the germline ends. CDR3 length: 13 residues. CDR1 is MNHEY, CDR2 SVGEGT, per germline. CDR3 in amino acids: CASRTTVNYGYTF. The CDR3 DNA reads TGTGCCAGCAGAACGACAGTTAACTATGGCTACACCTTC.

J is TRBJ2-2 and V is TRBV15; 13 nucleotides line up with TRBD2. The CDR3 is 16 residues long. Germline CDR1 is LNHNV and CDR2 is YYDKDF (reference sequence). V gave up 5 bases and J gave up 7 bases; unmatched junction bases: 7. The CDR3 here is CATSPGLAGWIGELFF. The CDR3 nucleotides read TGTGCCACCAGCCCGGGACTAGCGGGGTGGATCGGGGAGCTGTTTTTT.

The chain joins TRBV20-1 to TRBJ2-3; 7 nucleotides align to TRBD2. CDR1 and CDR2 (germline): DFQATT, SNEGSKA (reference sequence). This CDR3 has 16 residues. V lost 1 base to trimming and J lost 0 bases; unmatched junction nucleotides: 7. The CDR3 is CSARASGGGSTDTQYF. The DNA of the CDR3 is TGCAGTGCTAGAGCCTCAGGCGGGGGAAGCACAGATACGCAGTATTTT.

The V and J genes are TRBV4-3 and TRBJ1-2, with D tentatively TRBD1 (6 bases). V dropped 0 bases and J dropped 4 bases, with 12 bases sitting between them. Germline V CDR1 and CDR2: LGHNA, YSLEER. The CDR3 totals 15 residues. CDR3 sequence: CASSQDPGTTYGYTF. CDR3 DNA: TGCGCCAGCAGCCAAGATCCCGGGACAACCTATGGCTACACCTTC.

A few counts support this clonotype. This chain uses TRBV4-1 with TRBJ2-3; D remains ambiguous. CDR3 size: 15 residues. The germline gives CDR1 MGHRA, CDR2 YSYEKL. V gave up 1 base and J gave up 5 bases, with 13 bases separating them. The CDR3 spells CASSQGAGRVDTQYF. CDR3 DNA sequence: TGCGCCAGCAGCCAAGGGGCAGGTCGGGTAGATACGCAGTATTTT.

This clonotype was recorded a few times. The rearrangement links TRBV6-4 to TRBJ2-7; no clear D gene. V lost 4 bases, J lost 3 bases, and 16 bases lay in between. This CDR3 spans 15 amino acids. Germline V gene data show CDR1 as MRHNA and CDR2 as SNTAGT. Here the CDR3 reads CASSVEFGQNYEQYF. The CDR3 DNA sequence: TGTGCCAGCAGTGTTGAGTTTGGGCAGAACTACGAGCAGTACTTC.

This clonotype was found a few times. The gene calls are TRBV20-1 and TRBJ1-2; D gene uncertain. CDR1 DFQATT and CDR2 SNEGSKA come from the germline V gene (reference sequence). Trimming cost V 5 bases and J 4 bases, with 14 bases left between them. The CDR3 runs to 13 residues. Here the CDR3 reads CSASKPTSYGYTF. The CDR3 bases are TGCAGTGCTTCGAAACCAACCAGCTATGGCTACACCTTC.

This clonotype was observed many times. The chain is built from TRBV12-3 or TRBV12-4 and TRBJ2-5, with 10 bases lining up with TRBD2. V shed 4 bases, J shed 4 bases, and the junction held 6 bases outside the gene matches. This CDR3 is built from 15 residues. The CDR3 nucleotides are TGTGCCAGCAGTTATACTAGCGGGGCCGGAGAGACCCAGTACTTC. This encodes CASSYTSGAGETQYF.

This clonotype appeared many times. The chain employs TRBV20-1 and TRBJ2-1; TRBD2 aligns across 10 bases. Germline V gives CDR1 DFQATT, CDR2 SNEGSKA (reference sequence). The CDR3 totals 14 residues. The V segment lost 3 bases and the J segment 9 bases; nucleotides outside the gene matches: 8. The CDR3 nucleotides read TGCAGTGCTAGCGCTCCTAGCGGGAGCGGTGAGCAGTTCTTC. Amino acid sequence: CSASAPSGSGEQFF.

This clonotype was counted only a few times. The CDR3 sequence is CASSFRRNYEQYF. CDR3 DNA: TGTGCCAGCAGCTTCCGGAGGAACTACGAGCAGTACTTC. This chain uses TRBV7-8 with TRBJ2-7; possible D gene TRBD2, 5 bases. The V gene lost 3 bases and the J gene lost 3 bases, with 9 bases spanning the gap. CDR1 SGHVS and CDR2 FQNEAQ come from the germline V gene. The CDR3 loop spans 13 amino acids.

The chain links TRBV20-1 to TRBJ2-7; TRBD1 aligns across 7 bases. This CDR3 has 13 amino acids. Germline-derived CDR1 and CDR2 are DFQATT and SNEGSKA (reference sequence). With 5 bases clipped from V and 5 bases from J, the junction kept 9 bases outside the gene matches. Written as DNA, the CDR3 is TGCAGTGCTGCGAGAGACAGGGTCCACGAGCAGTACTTC. Translating gives CSAARDRVHEQYF.

This clonotype was seen more than once but under ten times. V is TRBV24-1 and J is TRBJ2-1; the D is unclear. Between the trimmed V and J ends, which lost 5 bases and 5 bases, there was a span of 9 bases. Germline V CDR1 and CDR2: KGHDR, SFDVKD. This CDR3 contains 13 residues. The CDR3 spells CATSGAGDNEQFF. DNA of the CDR3: TGTGCCACCAGTGGGGCAGGAGACAATGAGCAGTTCTTC.

This clonotype was seen repeatedly, ten times or more. The V and J genes are TRBV5-5 and TRBJ1-6; D ambiguous. Germline CDR1 SGHKS, CDR2 YYEKEE (reference sequence). The CDR3 consists of 16 residues. With 0 bases removed from V and 0 bases from J, the gap between germline ends came to 7 bases. CDR3 region: CASSLDAFSYNSPLHF. In DNA, the CDR3 is TGTGCCAGCAGCTTGGACGCGTTCTCCTATAATTCACCCCTCCACTTT.

In its sample, this clonotype was seen a few times. The chain recombines TRBV12-3 or TRBV12-4 with TRBJ1-6; no firm D call. V was pared by 5 bases and J by 13 bases, with 15 bases between. The CDR3 extends over 13 amino acids. The CDR3 reads CASSKRVSDPLHF. The CDR3 DNA follows: TGTGCCAGCAGTAAACGCGTCTCCGATCCCCTCCACTTT.

The chain carries TRBV7-2 and TRBJ2-1, with 8 bases identical to TRBD2. V shed 5 bases, J shed 5 bases, and the junction held 11 bases outside the gene matches. Germline V lookup: CDR1 SGHTA, CDR2 FQGNSA. The CDR3 sequence is 16 residues long. The CDR3 DNA follows: TGTGCCAGCAGCCCCCTTATCGGGAGGGCCAACAATGAGCAGTTCTTC. Translating gives CASSPLIGRANNEQFF.